The sequence of this TCR beta chain was determined in a study of PD-1 blockade in classical Hodgkin lymphoma (TCRdb year 2020). Notes on the research overall: Nivolumab dosing was 3 mg/kg intravenously every 2 weeks, continuing until either disease progression or unacceptable toxicity. The study used TCR beta sequencing and CyTOF to define a peripheral blood immune signature of response to PD-1 blockade in classical Hodgkin lymphoma. Overall study outcomes, separate from this receptor: Newly diagnosed patients were reported to have lower baseline TCR diversity than healthy donors, and relapsed/refractory patients were reported to have lower baseline TCR diversity still. Diversity was lower in patients who began nivolumab less than 1 year after ASCT, so these patients were left out of later analyses to avoid confounding by immune reconstitution. Baseline diversity similar to that of newly diagnosed patients was observed in trial patients achieving complete response, whereas significantly lower diversity was observed in partial responders and progressors. CD4+ but not CD8+ TCR diversity rose significantly by C4D1 (p=0.0027 vs p=0.16), most apparent in complete responders (p=0.02). The study covered only a single clinical trial cohort, and the causes of the repertoire differences, possibly disease activity or prior therapy, were still not defined.

The time point tag for this specimen amounts to: cycle 2 day 1 (C2D1) of nivolumab. Every trial patient had relapsed following autologous stem cell transplantation, and prior brentuximab vedotin exposure was what differed among cohorts A, B and C. The trial cohort comprised 56 patients with relapsed/refractory classical Hodgkin lymphoma whose best overall responses were complete response, partial response or progressive disease. Single-agent nivolumab was administered to trial patients in the multi-cohort phase II CheckMate 205 trial. An independent review committee assessed best overall response by applying the 2007 International Working Group response criteria. Trial PBMCs were collected immediately before nivolumab initiation (C1D1) and during therapy at cycle 2 day 1 and cycle 4 day 1. After peripheral blood was drawn into 8 mL Vacutainer Cell Preparation Tubes, PBMCs were isolated by centrifugation and then cryopreserved.

The Qiagen DNeasy kit was used to extract genomic DNA from unsorted PBMCs and from the negatively selected CD4+ and CD8+ fractions. TCR beta CDR3 regions were amplified by immunoSEQ multiplex PCR using primers annealing to V and J segments. A synthetic immune receptor repertoire was used to minimize amplification bias, and any residual bias was removed computationally once sequencing was done. In the authors' own workflow: Repertoire diversity was quantified as the Shannon entropy index using custom Python scripts. The unsorted, CD4+ and CD8+ repertoires were each analyzed separately, with the exception of combined analyses, where CD4+ and CD8+ sequences were merged in silico. Clonal expansion was defined as at least a 2-fold frequency increase after treatment relative to C1D1, with a pseudocount of 0.5 for undetected baseline clones. Clones with 0 or 1 copy at C1D1 were classified as singleton clones, and clones with 2 or more copies were classified as non-singleton clones. Clones expanded in unsorted samples were annotated as CD4+, CD8+ or unknown by matching protein sequences in sorted samples from the same patient. Diversity changes from C1D1 to C4D1 were tested in paired samples using Wilcoxon tests. Sourced from immuneACCESS, this table was stored by TCRdb with only in-frame sequences that have V and J called. A share of the clones is absent; for the studies checked, an unresolved V gene accounts for under half, and the remainder has no known explanation. That table furnishes V, J and clone size, whereas the DNA furnished D and trimming. In this sample the table shows approximately 52,000 clones, roughly 73% of which occur a single time. Approximately 15% of the sample comes from the top ten.

CDR1 and CDR2, per the germline V gene (reference sequence), are MNHNY and SVGAGI. The CDR3 spans 14 residues, from the cysteine through the phenylalanine. Kept here is only the CDR3 DNA, which spans 42 bases and is read in frame from base 1. The germline V and J ends show losses of 2 bases and 7 bases respectively, and no gene match explains 5 bases of the junction. This clone came up once. Its specific antigen is unknown. Nothing much larger sits one base from this clone, and base qualities are not available. The chain is assembled from TRBV6-6 and TRBJ1-1; 9 junctional bases match TRBD1. The TCR sequence derives from a human donor with classical Hodgkin lymphoma. The specimen was peripheral blood mononuclear cells (PBMCs), collected before the second cycle of nivolumab. The sequenced DNA: TGTGCCAGCAGTTACAGGACAGGGGAAGATGAAGCTTTCTTT. Its translation is CASSYRTGEDEAFF.